This T cell receptor beta chain originates from a study of T cell repertoires in cytomegalovirus infection. At the level of the study: It can be stated that public TCR beta signatures indicated CMV infection as well as a matching HLA type. Study-wide findings and caveats: Dominating the ex vivo response were HLA-C-restricted CMV-specific TCR beta clonotypes. CMV carriers with the relevant HLA were identified by cumulative public TCR beta family frequency.

MiXCR was run by TCRdb on the reads, yielding one entry per CDR3 protein. The table includes 250,000 to 300,000 distinct CDR3 sequences, about 18% detected once. Details on this clonotype: Its antigen is unknown.

The CDR3 length is 12 residues. V lost 6 bases and J 4 bases, leaving 8 bases between the germline ends. Germline CDR1 reads SGHDT; CDR2 reads YYEEEE. The source is a human donor in good health (CMV status not recorded). Some clones in this sample may be carry-over from other donors' samples. The gene calls are TRBV5-6 and TRBJ1-5, with D possibly TRBD1 on 6 matching bases. Material for sequencing was CD8+ T cells from PBMCs. Written as DNA, the CDR3 is TGTGCCAGCAACCAGGGGAATCAGCCCCAGCATTTT. Protein: CASNQGNQPQHF.